The T cell receptor beta chain described here comes from a study of T cell responses to AZD1222 COVID-19 vaccine. Study-wide points: No repertoire was sampled before or during the peak T cell response, only after it.

TCRdb's copy holds only in-frame clones and misses some; the assay was immunoSEQ multiplex PCR. The table includes under 50,000 clones, 70% to 90% detected once. Second doses were pooled across both intervals (about 4 or about 12 weeks). The CDR3 consists of 15 residues. Per the germline V gene, CDR1 is LNHDA and CDR2 is SQIVND (reference sequence). The germline V and J ends were trimmed by 9 bases and 4 bases, with 21 bases remaining between them. In its sample, this clone was seen once. Its antigen remains unidentified. This TCR was recovered from an adult who received the AZD1222 COVID-19 vaccine. This specimen consisted of peripheral blood, obtained 28 days after the second AZD1222 dose. The chain links TRBV19 to TRBJ1-1; D unresolved. As DNA, the CDR3 is TGTGCCAGCACCCCCTCGGTGGGATGGGGCACTGAAGCTTTCTTT. Translated, it gives CASTPSVGWGTEAFF. The variable domain in full, completed from reference TRBV19 and TRBJ1-1, reads DGGITQSPKYLFRKEGQNVTLSCEQNLNHDAMYWYRQDPGQGLRLIYYSQIVNDFQKGDIAEGYSVSREKKESFPLTVTSAQKNPTAFYLCASTPSVGWGTEAFFGQGTRLTVV.